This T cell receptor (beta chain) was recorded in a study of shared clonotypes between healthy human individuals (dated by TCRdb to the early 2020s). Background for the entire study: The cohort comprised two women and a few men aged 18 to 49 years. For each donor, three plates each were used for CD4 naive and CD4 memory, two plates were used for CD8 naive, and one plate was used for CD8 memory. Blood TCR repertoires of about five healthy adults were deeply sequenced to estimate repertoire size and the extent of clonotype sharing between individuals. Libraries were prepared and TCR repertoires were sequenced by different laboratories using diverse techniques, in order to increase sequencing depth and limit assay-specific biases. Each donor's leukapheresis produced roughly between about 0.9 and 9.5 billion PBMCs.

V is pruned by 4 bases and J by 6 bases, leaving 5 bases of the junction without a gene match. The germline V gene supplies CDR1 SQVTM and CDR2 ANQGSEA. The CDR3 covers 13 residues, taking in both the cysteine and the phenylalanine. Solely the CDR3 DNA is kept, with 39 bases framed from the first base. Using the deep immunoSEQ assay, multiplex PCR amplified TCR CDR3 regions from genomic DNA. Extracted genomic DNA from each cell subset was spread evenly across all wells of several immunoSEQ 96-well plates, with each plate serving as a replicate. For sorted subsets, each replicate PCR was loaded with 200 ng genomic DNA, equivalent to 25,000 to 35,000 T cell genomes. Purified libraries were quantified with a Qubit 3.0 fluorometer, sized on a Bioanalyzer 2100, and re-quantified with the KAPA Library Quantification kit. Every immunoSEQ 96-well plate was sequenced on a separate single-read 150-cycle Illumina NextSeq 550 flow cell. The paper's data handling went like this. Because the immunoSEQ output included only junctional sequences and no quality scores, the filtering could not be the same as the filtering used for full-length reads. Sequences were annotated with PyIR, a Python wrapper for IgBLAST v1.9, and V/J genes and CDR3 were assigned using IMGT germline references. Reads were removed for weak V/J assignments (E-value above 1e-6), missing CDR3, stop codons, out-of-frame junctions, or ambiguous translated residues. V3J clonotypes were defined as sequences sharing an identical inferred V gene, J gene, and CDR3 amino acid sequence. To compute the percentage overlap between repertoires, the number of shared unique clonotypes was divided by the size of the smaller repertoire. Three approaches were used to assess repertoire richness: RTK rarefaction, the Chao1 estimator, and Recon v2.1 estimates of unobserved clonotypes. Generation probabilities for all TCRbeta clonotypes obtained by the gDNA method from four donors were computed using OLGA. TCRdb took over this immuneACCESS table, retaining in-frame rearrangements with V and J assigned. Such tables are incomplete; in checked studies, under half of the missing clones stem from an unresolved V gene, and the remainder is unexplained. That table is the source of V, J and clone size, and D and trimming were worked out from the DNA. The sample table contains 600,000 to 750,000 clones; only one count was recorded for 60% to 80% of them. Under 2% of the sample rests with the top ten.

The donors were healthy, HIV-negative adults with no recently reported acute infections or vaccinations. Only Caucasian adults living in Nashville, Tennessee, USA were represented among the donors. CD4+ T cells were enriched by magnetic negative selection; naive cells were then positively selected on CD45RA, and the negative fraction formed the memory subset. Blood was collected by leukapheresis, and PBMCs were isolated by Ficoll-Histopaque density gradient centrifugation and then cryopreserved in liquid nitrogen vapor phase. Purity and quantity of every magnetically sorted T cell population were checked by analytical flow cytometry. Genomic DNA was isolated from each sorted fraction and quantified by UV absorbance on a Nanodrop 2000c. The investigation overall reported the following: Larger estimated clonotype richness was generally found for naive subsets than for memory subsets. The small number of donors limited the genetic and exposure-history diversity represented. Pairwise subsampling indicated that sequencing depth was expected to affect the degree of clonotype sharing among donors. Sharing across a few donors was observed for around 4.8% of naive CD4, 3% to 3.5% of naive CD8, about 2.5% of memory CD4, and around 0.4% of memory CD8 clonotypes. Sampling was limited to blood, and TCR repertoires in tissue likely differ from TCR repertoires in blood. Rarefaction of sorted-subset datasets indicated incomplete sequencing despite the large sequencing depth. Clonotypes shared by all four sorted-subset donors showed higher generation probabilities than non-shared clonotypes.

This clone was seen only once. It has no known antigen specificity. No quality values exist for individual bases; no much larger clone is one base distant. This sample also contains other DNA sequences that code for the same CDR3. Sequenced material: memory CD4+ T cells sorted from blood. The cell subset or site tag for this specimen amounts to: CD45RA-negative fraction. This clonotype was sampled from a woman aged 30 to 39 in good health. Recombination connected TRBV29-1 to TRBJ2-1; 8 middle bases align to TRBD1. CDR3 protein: CSVGLTGGNEQFF. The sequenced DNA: TGCAGCGTTGGTTTAACAGGGGGCAATGAGCAGTTCTTC.